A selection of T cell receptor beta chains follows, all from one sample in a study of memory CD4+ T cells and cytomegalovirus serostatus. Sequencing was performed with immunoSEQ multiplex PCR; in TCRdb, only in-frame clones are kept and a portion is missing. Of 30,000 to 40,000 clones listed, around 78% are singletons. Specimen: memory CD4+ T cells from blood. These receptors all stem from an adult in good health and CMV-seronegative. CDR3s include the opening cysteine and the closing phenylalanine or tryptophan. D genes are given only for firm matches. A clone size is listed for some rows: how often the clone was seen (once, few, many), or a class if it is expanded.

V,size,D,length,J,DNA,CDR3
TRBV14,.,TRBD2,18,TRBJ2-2,TGTGCCAGCAGCCAAGGCGTAGCGGGGTTCGCGAACACCGGGGAGCTGTTTTTT,CASSQGVAGFANTGELFF
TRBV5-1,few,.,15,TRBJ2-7,TGCGCCAGCAGCTTGGAAGGTTCCCCGACTTACGAGCAGTACTTC,CASSLEGSPTYEQYF
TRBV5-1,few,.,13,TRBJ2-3,TGCGCCAGCAGCACTCAAGGCGGGGATACGCAGTATTTT,CASSTQGGDTQYF
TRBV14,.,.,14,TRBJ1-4,TGTGCCAGCAGCCAAGAGGGGCACGGGGAAAAACTGTTTTTT,CASSQEGHGEKLFF
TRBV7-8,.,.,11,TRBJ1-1,TGTGCCAGCAGCTTACATCGAGAGGCTTTCTTT,CASSLHREAFF
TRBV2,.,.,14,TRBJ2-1,TGTGCCAGCGGGTCGGGACGGGGAAACAATGAGCAGTTCTTC,CASGSGRGNNEQFF
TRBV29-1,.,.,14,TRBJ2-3,TGCAGCGTTGAACTGGGAAGAGACACAGATACGCAGTATTTT,CSVELGRDTDTQYF
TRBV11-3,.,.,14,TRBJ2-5,TGTGCCAGCAGCTTAGGCGGGGCTGGAGAGACCCAGTACTTC,CASSLGGAGETQYF
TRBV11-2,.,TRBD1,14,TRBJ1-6,TGTGCCAGCAGCCCCCGGACAGGGGGCGCACCCCTCCACTTT,CASSPRTGGAPLHF
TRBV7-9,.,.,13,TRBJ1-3,TGTGCCAGCAGCTCCAGCTCTGGAAACACCATATATTTT,CASSSSSGNTIYF
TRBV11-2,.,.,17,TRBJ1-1,TGTGCCAGCAGCGTTAATAGAAGAAGGGCGGGAAACACTGAAGCTTTCTTT,CASSVNRRRAGNTEAFF
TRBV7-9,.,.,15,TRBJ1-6,TGTGCCAGCAGTCCTGAGGGGGGGGCGAGTTCACCCCTCCACTTT,CASSPEGGASSPLHF
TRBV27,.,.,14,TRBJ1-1,TGTGCCAGCAGTTTATACAGGTCGAACACTGAAGCTTTCTTT,CASSLYRSNTEAFF
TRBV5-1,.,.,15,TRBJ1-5,TGCGCCAGCAGCCCACTCGGGGGGGAAAATCAGCCCCAGCATTTT,CASSPLGGENQPQHF
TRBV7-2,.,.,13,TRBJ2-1,TGTGCCAGCAGCTCCCGATACAGGAGCGAGCAGTTCTTC,CASSSRYRSEQFF
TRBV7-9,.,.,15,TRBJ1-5,TGTGCCAGCAGCTCGGACGGACGGCTCAATCAGCCCCAGCATTTT,CASSSDGRLNQPQHF
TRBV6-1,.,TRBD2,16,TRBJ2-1,TGTGCCAGCAATGACTACGGGGGGGCCTCCTACAATGAGCAGTTCTTC,CASNDYGGASYNEQFF
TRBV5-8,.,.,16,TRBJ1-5,TGTGCCAGCAGAGGTATCGTGGGAAGGGCCCATCAGCCCCAGCATTTT,CASRGIVGRAHQPQHF
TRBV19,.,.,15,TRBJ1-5,TGTGCCAGTAGACGGGACAACCTTAGCAATCAGCCCCAGCATTTT,CASRRDNLSNQPQHF
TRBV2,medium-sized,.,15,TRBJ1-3,TGTGCCAGCGGGAGGGAGGGAAGCTCTGGAAACACCATATATTTT,CASGREGSSGNTIYF
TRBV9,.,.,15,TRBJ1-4,TGTGCCAGCAGCGTAGAGCTGGGCGGGAGTGAAAAACTGTTTTTT,CASSVELGGSEKLFF
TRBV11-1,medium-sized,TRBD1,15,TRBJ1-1,TGTGCCAGCAGCTTAAACGCAGGGGGCAAGGGTGAAGCTTTCTTT,CASSLNAGGKGEAFF
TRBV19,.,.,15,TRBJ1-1,TGTGCCAGTAGTCCCCCCGGGACATTGAACACTGAAGCTTTCTTT,CASSPPGTLNTEAFF
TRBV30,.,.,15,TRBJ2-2,TGTGCCTGGAGTCGAGGGGGGACGAACACCGGGGAGCTGTTTTTT,CAWSRGGTNTGELFF
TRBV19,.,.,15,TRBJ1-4,TGTGCCAGTAGTATAGATTCGGGACGAAATGAAAAACTGTTTTTT,CASSIDSGRNEKLFF
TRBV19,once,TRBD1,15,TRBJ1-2,TGTGCCAGTAGTTTGGGGACAGGAGGGCCCTATGGCTACACCTTC,CASSLGTGGPYGYTF
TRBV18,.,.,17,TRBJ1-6,TGTGCCAGCTCACCCGTAAGTCCCAGCTCCTATAATTCACCCCTCCACTTT,CASSPVSPSSYNSPLHF
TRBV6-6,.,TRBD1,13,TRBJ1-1,TGTGCCAGCAGTCCAGGGGGCTACACTGAAGCTTTCTTT,CASSPGGYTEAFF
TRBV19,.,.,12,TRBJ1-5,TGTGCCAGTAGACAGGGAGATCAGCCCCAGCATTTT,CASRQGDQPQHF
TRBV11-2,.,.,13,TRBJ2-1,TGTGCCAGCAGCTTAGGGTGGGGCAATGAGCAGTTCTTC,CASSLGWGNEQFF